This TCR beta chain appears in the sequencing data of a study of STAT5B mutations in CD4+ large granular lymphocyte leukemia. Between the trimmed V and J ends, which lost 3 bases and 0 bases, there was a span of 8 bases. The CDR3 contains 14 residues. In germline, CDR1 is ENHRY, CDR2 SYGVKD. A word on this clone: Its antigen is unknown.

Generated by immunoSEQ multiplex PCR, the TCRdb table keeps only in-frame clones and is missing some. The sample lists roughly 34,000 clones; around 81% were seen once. Overall study findings and caveats: Data were not HLA-matched across samples. TRBV06-family usage was enriched in top patient clones (8/27) versus controls (2/35).

This chain joins TRBV10-3 and TRBJ1-2; D is perhaps TRBD1 (5 bases). Sequenced sample: CD4+ T cells from blood buffy coats. This TCR derives from a human donor in good health. CDR3 sequence reads: CAISDREANYGYTF. For the CDR3, the DNA is TGTGCCATCAGTGACAGGGAAGCTAACTATGGCTACACCTTC.